These T cell receptor beta chains were read from a single sample in a study of T cell responses to AZD1222 COVID-19 vaccine. TCRdb's copy holds only in-frame clones and misses some; the assay was immunoSEQ multiplex PCR. The data show fewer than 150,000 clones, almost 90% seen once. Source: peripheral blood, taken 28 days after the second AZD1222 dose. Every receptor here comes from an adult who received the AZD1222 COVID-19 vaccine. Each CDR3 is given with its conserved first and last residue. D genes are given only for firm matches. The size entry is marked missing in some rows and otherwise reads once, few, many or a size class.

>TRBD1|TRBV29-1|-|TRBJ1-6
TGCAGCGCCAAGACAGGGGCTACTTCACCCCTCCACTTT
CSAKTGATSPLHF
>TRBD1|TRBV6-5|-|TRBJ1-4
TGTGCCAGCAGTCCAAGACAGGGGGGCTACGAAAAACTGTTTTTT
CASSPRQGGYEKLFF
>-|TRBV21-1|-|TRBJ2-7
TGTGCCAGCAGCCCAGATACGGGGACATCGACCTACGAGCAGTACTTC
CASSPDTGTSTYEQYF
>TRBD2|TRBV3-1/TRBV3-2|once|TRBJ2-7
TGTGCCAGCAGCCCAGCGGGAGGGCTTGGCGAGCAGTACTTC
CASSPAGGLGEQYF
>-|TRBV10-3|-|TRBJ2-7
TGTGCCATCAGTGAGTCGTACGGGTACCACGAGCAGTACTTC
CAISESYGYHEQYF
>TRBD1|TRBV30|-|TRBJ1-1
TGTGCCTGGACGGGAACAGGGGCCTGGACTGAAGCTTTCTTT
CAWTGTGAWTEAFF
>-|TRBV4-3|-|TRBJ2-2
TGCGCCAGCAGCCAAGATTGGGGGGTGGCGATAATCGGGGAGCTGTTTTTT
CASSQDWGVAIIGELFF
>TRBD1|TRBV7-9|-|TRBJ1-1
TGTGCCAGCACCCTAGGGGGCATGAACACTGAAGCTTTCTTT
CASTLGGMNTEAFF
>-|TRBV3-1/TRBV3-2|-|TRBJ1-6
TGTGCCAGCAGCCAAGCGTCTGGAAAGTCACCCCTCCACTTT
CASSQASGKSPLHF
>-|TRBV6-6|-|TRBJ1-5
TGTGCCAGCAGTTACCCCGGGGAGCCCCAGCATTTT
CASSYPGEPQHF